Listed below are T cell receptor beta chains from one sample, sequenced in a study of cytotoxic CD8 clonotypes in ibrutinib-treated CLL. Repertoires were generated with immunoSEQ multiplex PCR, while TCRdb's copy carries only in-frame clones and drops some. The table shows 20,000 to 30,000 clones, with roughly three quarters occurring only once. The source material was PBMCs, sampled after 24 months of ibrutinib treatment. The receptors derive from a human donor with chronic lymphocytic leukemia. CDR3s leave out the opening cysteine and the closing phenylalanine or tryptophan.

v_call,cdr3_aa
TRBV10-2,ASSETGRGHADTQY
TRBV10-1,ASSESNTAKSYT
TRBV7-8,ASSLGQSEEETQY
TRBV7-9,ASSSQQGTEQY
TRBV7-9,ASSLDPGQGRTEAF
TRBV30,AWSAGSYEQY
TRBV27,ASSLSRASFYGYT
TRBV7-9,ASSLARAPEAF
TRBV5-1,ASSLLTGQPRPYT
TRBV30,AWSSGPYISYNSPLH
TRBV5-4,ASSSSPGGGSPLH
TRBV5-5,ASSFGGAAYEQY
TRBV6-4,ASSDKSTGELF
TRBV18,ASSPGQGNGELF
TRBV27,ASSNLQGNTEAF
TRBV9,ASSVAQETGYT
TRBV11-2,ASSPQALGGTD
TRBV9,ASSALWTGLEGYT
TRBV5-4,ASSLQGSAGNTIY
TRBV6-1,ASGDRASYEQY
TRBV7-9,ASGPTENTEAF
TRBV27,ASSSSGQGVGTEAF